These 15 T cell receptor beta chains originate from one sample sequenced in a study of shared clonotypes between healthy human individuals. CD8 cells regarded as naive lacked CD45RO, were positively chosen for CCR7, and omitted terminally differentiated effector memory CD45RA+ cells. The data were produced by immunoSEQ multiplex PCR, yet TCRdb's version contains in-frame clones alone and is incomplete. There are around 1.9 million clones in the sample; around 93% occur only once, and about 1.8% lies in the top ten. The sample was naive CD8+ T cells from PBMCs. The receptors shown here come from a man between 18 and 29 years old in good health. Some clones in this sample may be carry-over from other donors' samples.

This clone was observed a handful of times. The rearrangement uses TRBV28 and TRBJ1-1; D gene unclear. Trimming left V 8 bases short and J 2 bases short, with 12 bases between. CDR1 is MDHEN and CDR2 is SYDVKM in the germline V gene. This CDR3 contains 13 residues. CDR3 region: CASVLVRNTEAFF. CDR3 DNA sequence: TGTGCCAGCGTACTGGTCAGAAACACTGAAGCTTTCTTT.

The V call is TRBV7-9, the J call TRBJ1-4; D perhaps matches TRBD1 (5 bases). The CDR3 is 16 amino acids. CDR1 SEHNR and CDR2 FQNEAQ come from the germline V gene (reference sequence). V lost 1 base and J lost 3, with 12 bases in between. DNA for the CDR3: TGTGCCAGCAGCTTAGAAGGGACCGGGGCTAATGAAAAACTGTTTTTT. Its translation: CASSLEGTGANEKLFF.

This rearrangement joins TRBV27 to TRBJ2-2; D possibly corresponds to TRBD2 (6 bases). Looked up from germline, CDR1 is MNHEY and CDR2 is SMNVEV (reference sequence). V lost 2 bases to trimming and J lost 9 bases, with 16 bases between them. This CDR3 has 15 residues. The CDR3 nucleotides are TGTGCCAGCAGTTTAAGGGAGGAAGGAATAAGGGAGCTGTTTTTT. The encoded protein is CASSLREEGIRELFF.

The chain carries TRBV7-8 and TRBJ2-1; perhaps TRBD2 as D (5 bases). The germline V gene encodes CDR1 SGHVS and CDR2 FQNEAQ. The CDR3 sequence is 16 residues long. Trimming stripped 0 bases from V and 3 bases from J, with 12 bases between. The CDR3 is CASSLAEEWVYNEQFF. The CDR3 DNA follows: TGTGCCAGCAGCTTAGCGGAGGAGTGGGTCTACAATGAGCAGTTCTTC.

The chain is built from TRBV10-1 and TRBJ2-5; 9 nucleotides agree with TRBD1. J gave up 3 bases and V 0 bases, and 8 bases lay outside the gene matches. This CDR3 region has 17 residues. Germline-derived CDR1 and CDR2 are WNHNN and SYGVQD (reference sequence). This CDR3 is CASSESGTGMREETQYF. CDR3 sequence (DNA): TGCGCCAGCAGTGAGTCCGGGACAGGGATGCGGGAAGAGACCCAGTACTTC.

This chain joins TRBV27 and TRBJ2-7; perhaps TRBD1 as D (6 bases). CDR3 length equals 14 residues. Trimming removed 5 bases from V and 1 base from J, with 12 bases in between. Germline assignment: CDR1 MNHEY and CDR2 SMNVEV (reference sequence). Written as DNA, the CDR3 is TGTGCCAGCAGTATTACAGGGAATTCCTACGAGCAGTACTTC. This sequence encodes CASSITGNSYEQYF.

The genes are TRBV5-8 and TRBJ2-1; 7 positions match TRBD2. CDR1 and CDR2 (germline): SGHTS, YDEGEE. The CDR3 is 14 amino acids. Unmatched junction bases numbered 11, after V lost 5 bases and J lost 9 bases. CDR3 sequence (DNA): TGTGCCAGCAGGGCTGGACTAGTTTGGGGTGAGCAGTTCTTC. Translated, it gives CASRAGLVWGEQFF.

CDR3 in amino acids: CASSLELAGDRDTQYF. The CDR3 nucleotides read TGTGCCAGCAGTTTAGAACTAGCGGGAGATCGAGATACGCAGTATTTT. The chain carries TRBV28 and TRBJ2-3; TRBD2 matches at 11 bases. Germline CDR1 MDHEN, CDR2 SYDVKM. This CDR3 is built from 16 residues. V lost 2 bases and J lost 5; bases outside the gene matches: 6.

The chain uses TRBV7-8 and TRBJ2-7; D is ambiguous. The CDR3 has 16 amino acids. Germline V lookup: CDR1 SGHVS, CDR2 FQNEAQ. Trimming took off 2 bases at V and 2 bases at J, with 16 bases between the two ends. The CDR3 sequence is CASSLISSTTAYEQYF. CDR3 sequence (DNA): TGTGCCAGCAGCTTAATTTCAAGTACGACGGCCTACGAGCAGTACTTC.

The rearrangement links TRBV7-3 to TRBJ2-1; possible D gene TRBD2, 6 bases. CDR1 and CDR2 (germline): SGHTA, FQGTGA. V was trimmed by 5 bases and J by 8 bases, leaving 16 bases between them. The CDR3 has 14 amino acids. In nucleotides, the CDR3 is TGTGCCAGCAGCCCGTGGAGGGCCGAAGATGAGCAGTTCTTC. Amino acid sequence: CASSPWRAEDEQFF. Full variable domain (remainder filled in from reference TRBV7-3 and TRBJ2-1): GAGVSQTPSNKVTEKGKYVELRCDPISGHTALYWYRQSLGQGPEFLIYFQGTGAADDSGLPNDRFFAVRPEGSVSTLKIQRTERGDSAVYLCASSPWRAEDEQFFGPGTRLTVL.

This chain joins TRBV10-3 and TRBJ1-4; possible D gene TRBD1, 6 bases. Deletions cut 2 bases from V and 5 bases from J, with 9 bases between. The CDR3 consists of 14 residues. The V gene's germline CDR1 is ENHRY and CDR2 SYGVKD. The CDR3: CAISEQGRNEKLFF. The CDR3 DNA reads TGTGCCATCAGTGAGCAGGGGAGGAATGAAAAACTGTTTTTT.

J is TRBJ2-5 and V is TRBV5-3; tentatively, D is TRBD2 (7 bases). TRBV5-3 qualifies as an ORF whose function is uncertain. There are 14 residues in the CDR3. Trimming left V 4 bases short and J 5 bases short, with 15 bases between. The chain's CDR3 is CARSPRGARETQYF. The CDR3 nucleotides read TGTGCCAGAAGCCCCCGGGGGGCCCGGGAGACCCAGTACTTC.

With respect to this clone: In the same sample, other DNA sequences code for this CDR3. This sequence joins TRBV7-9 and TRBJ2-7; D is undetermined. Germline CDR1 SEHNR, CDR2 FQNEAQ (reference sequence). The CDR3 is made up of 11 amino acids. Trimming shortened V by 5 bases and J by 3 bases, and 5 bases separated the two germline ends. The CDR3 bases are TGTGCCAGCAGCCTGAACTACGAGCAGTACTTC. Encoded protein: CASSLNYEQYF.

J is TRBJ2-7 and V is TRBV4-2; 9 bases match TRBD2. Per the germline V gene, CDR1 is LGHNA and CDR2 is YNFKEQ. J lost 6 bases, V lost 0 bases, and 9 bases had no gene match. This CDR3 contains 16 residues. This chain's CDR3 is CASSQDKAGGFGEQYF. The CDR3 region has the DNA TGTGCCAGCAGCCAAGATAAGGCGGGAGGGTTCGGCGAGCAGTACTTC.

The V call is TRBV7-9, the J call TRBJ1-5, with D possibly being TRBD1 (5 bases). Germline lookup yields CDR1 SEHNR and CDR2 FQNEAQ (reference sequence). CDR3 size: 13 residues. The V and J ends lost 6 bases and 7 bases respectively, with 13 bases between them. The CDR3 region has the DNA TGTGCCAGCAGGCTTCGGGGGGACCAGCCCCAGCATTTT. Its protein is CASRLRGDQPQHF.